A single sample is the source of the 18 T cell receptor beta chains below, sequenced in a study of blood T cell repertoires in COVID-19. Here immunoSEQ multiplex PCR was the method, and the copy in TCRdb shows in-frame clones only, minus some. The sample includes about 73,000 clones, 80% to 85% of them seen just once. The sequenced sample consisted of peripheral blood. These receptors were collected from a human donor in a cohort sampled during active COVID-19.

This chain links TRBV9 with TRBJ1-1; perhaps TRBD1 as D (5 bases). This CDR3 has 13 amino acids. CDR1 is SGDLS and CDR2 is YYNGEE in the germline V gene. V was cut by 6 bases and J by 7 bases, with 16 bases left in between. The CDR3 bases are TGTGCCAGCACTGGAAACGACGGACATGAAGCTTTCTTT. It yields the protein CASTGNDGHEAFF.

The V gene is TRBV7-6, the J gene TRBJ2-5; the match to TRBD1 covers 8 bases. CDR1 is SGHVS and CDR2 is FNYEAQ in the germline V gene. The CDR3 contains 14 residues. V shed 5 bases and J 4 bases; nucleotides not matched to a gene: 6. The DNA for the CDR3 is TGTGCCAGCAGCCTCATACAGGGGGTAGAGACCCAGTACTTC. Protein product: CASSLIQGVETQYF. Combining the CDR3 with reference TRBV7-6 and TRBJ2-5 gives the whole variable domain GAGVSQSPRYKVTKRGQDVALRCDPISGHVSLYWYRQALGQGPEFLTYFNYEAQQDKSGLPNDRFSAERPEGSISTLTIQRTEQRDSAMYRCASSLIQGVETQYFGPGTRLLVL.

V usage is TRBV6-6 and J usage is TRBJ1-5; TRBD1 agrees at 7 bases. The trim removed 8 bases at V and 5 bases at J, leaving 9 bases unmatched. The CDR3 is 14 amino acids. The germline gives CDR1 MNHNY, CDR2 SVGAGI (reference sequence). The CDR3 reads CASLRGLSDQPQHF. The DNA of the CDR3 is TGTGCCAGCCTTAGGGGGCTGAGTGATCAGCCCCAGCATTTT.

This chain joins TRBV9 and TRBJ1-3; D is unresolved. Germline V gives CDR1 SGDLS, CDR2 YYNGEE. The V and J ends lost 0 bases and 2 bases respectively, with 12 bases between them. The CDR3 is 16 amino acids. The CDR3, as DNA: TGTGCCAGCAGCGTAGAACTGGGCCCGCCTGGAAACACCATATATTTT. Protein: CASSVELGPPGNTIYF.

The chain employs TRBV11-2 and TRBJ1-3, with D unresolved. The V end was cut by 5 bases, the J end by 0 bases, with 14 bases between. CDR1 and CDR2 (germline): SGHAT, FQNNGV. The CDR3 has 16 amino acids. CDR3 protein: CASSLTYYSSGNTIYF. The CDR3 coding sequence is TGTGCCAGCAGCCTGACATATTATAGCTCTGGAAACACCATATATTTT. Using reference TRBV11-2 and TRBJ1-3 for the parts outside the CDR3, the full variable domain is EAGVAQSPRYKIIEKRQSVAFWCNPISGHATLYWYQQILGQGPKLLIQFQNNGVVDDSQLPKDRFSAERLKGVDSTLKIQPAKLEDSAVYLCASSLTYYSSGNTIYFGEGSWLTVV.

The gene calls are TRBV6-5 and TRBJ2-1, with TRBD1 matching 7 bases. CDR3 length: 14 residues. Per the germline V gene, CDR1 is MNHEY and CDR2 is SVGAGI. With V trimmed by 8 bases and J by 4 bases, 8 bases remained unmatched. CDR3 loop: CASSGQEHYNEQFF. The CDR3 DNA reads TGTGCCAGCTCCGGACAGGAGCATTACAATGAGCAGTTCTTC.

The gene calls are TRBV19 and TRBJ1-6; the match to TRBD1 covers 12 bases. V shed 10 bases, J shed 0 bases, and the junction held 10 bases outside the gene matches. CDR1 and CDR2 (germline): LNHDA, SQIVND (reference sequence). The CDR3 sequence is 18 residues long. The CDR3 bases are TGTGCCACCTCCCGGGACAGGGGGCTCAGCTCCTATAATTCACCCCTCCACTTT. Translation gives CATSRDRGLSSYNSPLHF.

This chain links TRBV10-3 with TRBJ1-4; D call uncertain. Germline CDR1 reads ENHRY; CDR2 reads SYGVKD. Trimming stripped 1 base from V and 3 bases from J, with 9 bases between. The CDR3 totals 15 residues. CDR3 in amino acids: CAISELTTPNEKLFF. The CDR3 bases are TGTGCCATCAGTGAGTTGACAACACCTAATGAAAAACTGTTTTTT.

This clone was seen only a few times. This chain joins TRBV15 and TRBJ2-3; TRBD2 aligns across 11 bases. V lost 0 bases and J lost 0; bases outside the gene matches: 5. The CDR3 contains 18 residues. CDR1 is LNHNV and CDR2 is YYDKDF in the germline V gene (reference sequence). CDR3 region: CATSRDSLAGGSTDTQYF. CDR3 nucleotide sequence: TGTGCCACCAGCAGAGATTCGCTAGCGGGGGGTAGCACAGATACGCAGTATTTT.

V gene TRBV9 combines with J gene TRBJ1-3; 8 bases agree with TRBD1. This CDR3 has 15 residues. Unmatched junction bases numbered 6, after V lost 0 bases and J lost 7 bases. Per the germline V gene, CDR1 is SGDLS and CDR2 is YYNGEE. CDR3 amino acids: CASSVEGQGSNTIYF. CDR3 coding DNA: TGTGCCAGCAGCGTAGAAGGACAGGGCAGCAACACCATATATTTT.

The chain combines TRBV3-1 (or the pseudogene TRBV3-2) with TRBJ2-5, with 12 positions matching TRBD2. The V gene end was trimmed by 5 bases and the J gene end by 1 base; junction bases not matched to a gene: 5. CDR1 is LGHDT, CDR2 YNNKEL, per germline (reference sequence). The CDR3 runs 16 residues. CDR3 in DNA: TGTGCCAGCAGCAAACTAGCGGGGGGCTTCCAAGAGACCCAGTACTTC. This translates into CASSKLAGGFQETQYF.

The genes are TRBV6-6 and TRBJ1-6, with D maybe TRBD1 (6 bases). V lost 8 bases, J lost 4 bases, and 9 bases lay in between. In germline, CDR1 is MNHNY, CDR2 SVGAGI (reference sequence). This CDR3 region has 13 residues. The CDR3 sequence: CASRGQYNSPLHF. The CDR3 DNA follows: TGTGCCAGCCGAGGACAGTATAATTCACCCCTCCACTTT.

This rearrangement joins TRBV20-1 to TRBJ2-5; possible D gene TRBD2, 5 bases. Per germline, CDR1 DFQATT and CDR2 SNEGSKA (reference sequence). Trimming shortened V by 6 bases and J by 10 bases, and 9 bases separated the two germline ends. The CDR3 loop spans 9 amino acids. For the CDR3, the DNA is TGCAGTGCCGGGGTCGACCAGTACTTC. Its protein product is CSAGVDQYF.

The V gene is TRBV19, the J gene TRBJ1-1; 11 bases fit TRBD1. The V gene end was trimmed by 1 base and the J gene end by 1 base; junction bases not matched to a gene: 11. This CDR3 spans 19 amino acids. Looked up from germline, CDR1 is LNHDA and CDR2 is SQIVND (reference sequence). The CDR3 reads CASSIAPRGQGAPNTEAFF. The CDR3 DNA is TGTGCCAGTAGTATAGCCCCCCGAGGACAGGGGGCCCCGAACACTGAAGCTTTCTTT.

V and J are TRBV10-3 and TRBJ2-3, with 14 bases aligning to TRBD2. CDR3 size: 15 residues. J lost 5 bases, V lost 6 bases, and 4 bases had no gene match. Germline-derived CDR1 and CDR2 are ENHRY and SYGVKD. CDR3 nucleotides: TGTGCCATCAGGACTAGCGGGGGGGAGAGAGATACGCAGTATTTT. Its protein is CAIRTSGGERDTQYF.

CDR3 in DNA: TGTGCCAGCAGCGTAGTCGCAGGAGAGACCCAGTACTTC. Residues: CASSVVAGETQYF. J is TRBJ2-5 and V is TRBV9; D uncertain. Germline V gives CDR1 SGDLS, CDR2 YYNGEE. With 0 bases removed from V and 4 bases from J, the gap between germline ends came to 7 bases. The CDR3 is 13 residues long.

This clone was seen once. This chain connects TRBV15 to TRBJ1-6; D unclear. The germline V and J ends were trimmed by 2 bases and 0 bases, with 8 bases remaining between them. The CDR3 has 16 amino acids. The germline V gene encodes CDR1 LNHNV and CDR2 YYDKDF (reference sequence). The CDR3 DNA is TGTGCCACCAGCAGAACGAGGGACTCCTATAATTCACCCCTCCACTTT. This encodes CATSRTRDSYNSPLHF.

CDR3 region: CASSLGQGAGTEAFF. CDR3 DNA: TGTGCCAGCAGCCTAGGACAGGGGGCGGGCACTGAAGCTTTCTTT. The rearrangement joins TRBV5-6 to TRBJ1-1, with 11 bases matching TRBD1. Germline CDR1 and CDR2: SGHDT and YYEEEE. The CDR3 loop spans 15 amino acids. V trimming: 4 bases; J trimming: 4 bases; junction bases outside the gene matches: 6. Full variable domain (missing parts from reference TRBV5-6 and TRBJ1-1): DAGVTQSPTHLIKTRGQQVTLRCSPKSGHDTVSWYQQALGQGPQFIFQYYEEEERQRGNFPDRFSGHQFPNYSSELNVNALLLGDSALYLCASSLGQGAGTEAFFGQGTRLTVV.